This TCR beta chain derives from a study of vaccination effects on CD4 cells after COVID-19. Concerning this clone itself: Its matching antigen is unknown.

Clones were read by immunoSEQ multiplex PCR, and TCRdb kept only the in-frame ones, dropping some. Seen here are about 25,000 clones, 73% observed once, and the top ten hold 9.5% to 12%. The germline V and J ends were trimmed by 1 base and 5 bases, with 15 bases remaining between them. CDR1 and CDR2 from the germline V gene are LGHDT and YNNKEL (reference sequence). The CDR3 spans 15 residues. Isolating CD4+ T cells followed approximately 9 days of culture. The rearrangement links TRBV3-1 (or the pseudogene TRBV3-2) to TRBJ2-7; weak D call: TRBD2 (5 bases). This sequence was found in a human donor who received a COVID-19 vaccine. Specimen: CD4+ T cells from PBMCs cultured without peptide, collected before COVID-19 vaccination. CDR3 residues: CASSQVYRGKDEQYF. For the CDR3, the DNA is TGTGCCAGCAGCCAAGTTTATCGGGGAAAGGACGAGCAGTACTTC.